This record covers a single T cell receptor beta chain. No antigen is known for it. The record has no base qualities; no much larger clone is one base away. The trial excluded patients who had a history of autoimmune disease or were on systemic immunosuppression. In every dose cohort, peripheral blood was drawn for TCR sequencing at baseline, cycle 4 day 1, and cycle 7 day 1. The samples were taken from a phase I, first-in-human, multicenter, open-label dose-escalation trial of ivuxolimab. Adults with locally advanced or metastatic head and neck squamous cell, hepatocellular, melanoma or renal cell carcinoma were enrolled in the trial. Before TCR sequencing, CD4+ and CD8+ T cells were separately sorted from peripheral blood. This sample was taken from a study of OX40 agonist ivuxolimab in advanced cancers. About the full investigation: Ivuxolimab, which targeted the costimulatory receptor OX40 (CD134), was an agonistic, fully human IgG2 monoclonal antibody. Intravenous ivuxolimab was administered to patients every 2 weeks at six dose levels: 0.01, 0.1, 0.3, 1.5, 3 and 10 mg/kg. Of the approximately 53 patients in dose escalation, about 20 had hepatocellular carcinoma, some 15 had melanoma, 9 had renal cell carcinoma and 9 had head and neck cancer. In the dose-escalation cohort, approximately 82% of patients were male, and the mean age was approximately 55 years, with a range of roughly 20 to 80. Prior anti-PD-1, anti-PD-L1 or anti-CTLA-4 therapy was permitted, and checkpoint inhibitors had been received by under 50% of dose-escalation patients. Three dose-escalation patients achieved partial responses, one with hepatocellular carcinoma and two with cutaneous melanoma. Peripheral TCRbeta sequencing was intended to test whether TCR sequence diversity was altered and clonal T-cell expansion was caused by ivuxolimab. The paper describes the monotherapy dose-escalation part (N of about 52 patients) of the phase I trial of ivuxolimab. The paper as a whole reports these results and caveats: After ivuxolimab, CD8+ T cells had more expanded clones than CD4+ T cells on average. Clonal expansion of both CD4+ and CD8+ blood T cells was observed from baseline to week 6 at doses 0.1 to 3.0 mg/kg. Antigen specificity was not determined for the clonally expanded peripheral T cells. Low levels of normalized T-cell clonal expansion were also seen in some patients who did not respond. In the 0.1-3.0 mg/kg groups, partial responders were among the patients with the lowest normalized peripheral clonal expansion, particularly in CD8+ T cells.

V loses 0 bases at its end and J loses 6 bases; junction bases beyond the gene matches: 4. The CDR3 spans 15 residues, from the cysteine through the phenylalanine. The CDR3 DNA has 45 bases and is translated from base 1. CDR1 is given as SGHRS and CDR2 as YFSETQ, both from the germline V gene. Genomic DNA was extracted from sorted cells for sequencing of the TCRbeta CDR3 region. The immunoSEQ Assay was used for sequencing of TCRbeta CDR3 regions. TCRdb mirrors the immuneACCESS table, restricted to in-frame sequences. Some clones are absent from its copies; in checked studies, under half trace to an unresolved V gene, and the reason for the others is unknown. A total of 35,000 to 50,000 clones appear in this sample, 75% to 90% of them only once. The leading ten clones occupy less than 35% of the sample.

The receptor's source is an adult with an advanced solid tumor such as melanoma, head and neck, liver or kidney cancer. The receptor chain draws on TRBV5-1 and TRBJ2-2; 8 bases in the middle match TRBD1. Here the sequenced sample was CD4+ or CD8+ T cells sorted from blood, taken in a trial of the OX40 agonist ivuxolimab. The CDR3 here reads CASSLGTGLAGELFF. The DNA sequence is TGCGCCAGCAGCTTGGGGACAGGGTTGGCCGGGGAGCTGTTTTTT.